Given below is one T cell receptor beta chain in context. Its antigen is not yet known. No much larger clone exists at a distance of one base, and base qualities are not known. The immunoSEQ Assay, a bias-controlled multiplex PCR, was used to amplify TCRbeta CDR3 regions from genomic DNA. The published analysis was carried out like this. Within the assay, amplification of reference gene primers was used to estimate how many nucleated cells each sample contained. To quantify the absolute abundance of each unique TCRbeta CDR3 rearrangement, sequence reads were collapsed and filtered. For each sample, productive Simpson clonality was calculated as the square root of Simpson's diversity index over productive rearrangements. Held by TCRdb, this immuneACCESS table contains in-frame sequences only and omits some clones. Under half of the omission traces to an unresolved V gene where checked; the cause of the rest is unknown. That table furnishes V, J and clone size, whereas the DNA furnished D and trimming. The sample data list 150,000 to 200,000 clones, and around four fifths of these were observed just once. The top ten clones comprise about 8.6% of the sample.

Participants in the prospective study were aged about 18 to 89 years, lived in over 20 United States geographic areas, and enrolled through a virtual design. In the prospective study, cohorts were assigned on the basis of participant-reported clinical history obtained from a screening survey and a study questionnaire. Recovered participants in ImmuneRACE Cohort 3 were defined by two consecutive negative NP/OP PCR tests, clearance by a healthcare professional, or resolution of symptoms. Mobile phlebotomists in the prospective study collected whole blood, serum and a nasopharyngeal or oropharyngeal swab from every participant. Participants in the prospective study had the option to provide additional blood draws and questionnaires over a 2-month period. Prospective study blood samples were shipped either frozen or at room temperature before DNA extraction. These data come from a study of blood T cell repertoires in COVID-19 (TCRdb year 2020). Regarding the complete study: The collaborator samples originated in the United States, Italy and Spain and spanned the acute and convalescent phases of COVID-19. The material from the prospective study consisted of cDNA or gDNA derived from T cells, B-cell-depleted T cells, or PBMCs. The dataset comprised deeply sampled blood TCRbeta repertoires from subjects exposed to, actively infected with, or recovered from COVID-19. The repertoires were released in a freely available public database meant as a resource for research on the immune response to SARS-CoV-2. The samples were drawn from two sources: the first 160 participants of the ongoing ImmuneRACE study, and 950 to 1,500 subjects contributed by 6 global collaborators. A de-identified subject ID, COVID-19 status, age in years and sex were almost always included in the sample metadata. HLA class I and class II types, where available, came from metadata supplied by the sample provider rather than from assay-based typing. Study-level results and caveats: The quantity of clinical and demographic metadata differed by source and by participant and was supplied without curation.

The CDR3, from cysteine to phenylalanine, totals 15 residues. Left in the record is the CDR3 DNA by itself, 45 bases read in frame from the first base. V is pared back by 4 bases and J by 0 bases, with 13 bases lying between the germline termini. Per the germline V gene, LGHNA is the CDR1 and YSLEER is the CDR2. This chain is built from TRBV4-3 and TRBJ2-7, with an unclear D gene assignment. The sequenced sample consisted of PBMCs or T cells enriched from blood (not recorded which). This sequence was found in a woman in her 50s who had recovered from COVID-19. The DNA sequence follows: TGCGCCAGCAGCCCTGACTTGCAAAGCTCCTACGAGCAGTACTTC. Its protein is CASSPDLQSSYEQYF.